Detailed here is one TCR beta chain. The antigen remains unidentified. The sample is drawn from a study of cytomegalovirus exposure and HLA in healthy donors. Study as a whole: Of several hundred genotyped donors, roughly 80% grouped in the Caucasian-associated ancestry cluster. Overall study results and limits: One variant, a missense change in DCLRE1C, was linked in a later analysis to TCR beta V- and J-gene trimming. Presence/absence analyses assumed roughly uniform sequencing depth across donors, which may not hold. Prediction of most subjects' HLA-A and HLA-B alleles by TCR beta sequences was reportedly accurate.

V lost 8 bases and J 6 bases, leaving 4 bases between the germline ends. Germline-derived CDR1 and CDR2 are MNHNY and SVGAGI (reference sequence). The CDR3 spans 9 residues. Primers: 60 Vbeta forward and 13 Jbeta reverse. Assay: immunoSEQ multiplex PCR; the TCRdb copy retains only in-frame clones and omits some. The table lists about 120,000 clones, about 80% of them singletons. The sequencing input was PBMCs. The receptor was derived from a female donor in good health and CMV-seropositive. The chain uses TRBV6-6 and TRBJ1-2; D is undetermined. The CDR3: CASGDGYTF. The CDR3 nucleotides read TGTGCCAGCGGAGATGGCTACACCTTC.